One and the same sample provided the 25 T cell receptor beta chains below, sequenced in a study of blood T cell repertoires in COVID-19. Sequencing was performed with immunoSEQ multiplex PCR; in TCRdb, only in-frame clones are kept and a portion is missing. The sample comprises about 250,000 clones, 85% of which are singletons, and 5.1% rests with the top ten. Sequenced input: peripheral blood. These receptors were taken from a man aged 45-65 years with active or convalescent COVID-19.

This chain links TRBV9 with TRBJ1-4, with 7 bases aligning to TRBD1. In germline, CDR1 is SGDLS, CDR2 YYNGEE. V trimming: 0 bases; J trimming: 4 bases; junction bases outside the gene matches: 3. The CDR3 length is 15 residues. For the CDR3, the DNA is TGTGCCAGCAGCGTAGGACAGGGCCTTAATGAAAAACTGTTTTTT. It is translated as CASSVGQGLNEKLFF.

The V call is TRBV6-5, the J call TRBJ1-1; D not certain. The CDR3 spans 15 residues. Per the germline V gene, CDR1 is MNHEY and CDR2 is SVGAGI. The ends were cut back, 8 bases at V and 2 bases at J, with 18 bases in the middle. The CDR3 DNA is TGTGCCAGCCTGGCGGGCGCTGGTCGAAACACTGAAGCTTTCTTT. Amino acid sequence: CASLAGAGRNTEAFF.

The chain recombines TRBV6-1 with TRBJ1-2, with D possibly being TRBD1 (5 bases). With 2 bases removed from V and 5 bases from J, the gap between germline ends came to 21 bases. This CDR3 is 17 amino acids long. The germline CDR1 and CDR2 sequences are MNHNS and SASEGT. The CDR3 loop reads CASSEHGQGGLIYGYTF. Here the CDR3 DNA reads TGTGCCAGCAGTGAACACGGCCAGGGAGGGTTGATATATGGCTACACCTTC.

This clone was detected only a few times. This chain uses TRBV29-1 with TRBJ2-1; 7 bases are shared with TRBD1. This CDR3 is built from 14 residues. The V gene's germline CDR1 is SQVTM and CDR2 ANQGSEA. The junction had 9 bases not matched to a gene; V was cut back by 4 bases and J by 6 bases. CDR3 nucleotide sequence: TGCAGCGTTGCCCTAGGGACAGCCGGCAATGAGCAGTTCTTC. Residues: CSVALGTAGNEQFF.

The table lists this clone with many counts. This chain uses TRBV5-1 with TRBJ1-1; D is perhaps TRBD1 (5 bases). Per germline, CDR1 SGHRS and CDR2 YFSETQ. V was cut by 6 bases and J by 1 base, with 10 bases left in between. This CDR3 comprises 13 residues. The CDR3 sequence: CASNTGPNTEAFF. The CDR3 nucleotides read TGCGCCAGCAATACAGGCCCGAACACTGAAGCTTTCTTT. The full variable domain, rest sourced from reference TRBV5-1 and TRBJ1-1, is KAGVTQTPRYLIKTRGQQVTLSCSPISGHRSVSWYQQTPGQGLQFLFEYFSETQRNKGNFPGRFSGRQFSNSRSEMNVSTLELGDSALYLCASNTGPNTEAFFGQGTRLTVV.

The CDR3 sequence is CASSQLAGNEQFF. The CDR3 bases are TGTGCCAGCAGCCAACTAGCCGGTAATGAGCAGTTCTTC. This chain links TRBV3-1 (or the pseudogene TRBV3-2) with TRBJ2-1; D is possibly TRBD2 (5 bases). Germline loops: CDR1 LGHDT, CDR2 YNNKEL (reference sequence). Trimming removed 2 bases at V and 7 bases at J, with 9 bases between. The CDR3 contains 13 residues.

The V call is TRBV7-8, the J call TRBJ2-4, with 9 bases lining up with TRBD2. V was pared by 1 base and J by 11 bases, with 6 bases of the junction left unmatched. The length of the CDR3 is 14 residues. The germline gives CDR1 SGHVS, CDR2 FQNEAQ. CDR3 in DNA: TGTGCCAGCAGCTTAGGGGCGACTAGCGGAGTTCAGTACTTC. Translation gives CASSLGATSGVQYF.

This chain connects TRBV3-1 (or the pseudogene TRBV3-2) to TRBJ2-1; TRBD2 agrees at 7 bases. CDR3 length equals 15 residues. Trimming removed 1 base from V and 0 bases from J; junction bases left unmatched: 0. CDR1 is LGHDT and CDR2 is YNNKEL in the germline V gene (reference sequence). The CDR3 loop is CASSQAGGSYNEQFF. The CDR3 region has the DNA TGTGCCAGCAGCCAAGCGGGGGGCTCCTACAATGAGCAGTTCTTC.

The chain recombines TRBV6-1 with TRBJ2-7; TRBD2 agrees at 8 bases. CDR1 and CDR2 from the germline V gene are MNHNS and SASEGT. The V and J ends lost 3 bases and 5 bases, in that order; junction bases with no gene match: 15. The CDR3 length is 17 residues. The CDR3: CASSDLLQRERGHEQYF. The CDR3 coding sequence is TGTGCCAGCAGTGACCTTCTCCAGCGGGAGCGTGGCCACGAGCAGTACTTC.

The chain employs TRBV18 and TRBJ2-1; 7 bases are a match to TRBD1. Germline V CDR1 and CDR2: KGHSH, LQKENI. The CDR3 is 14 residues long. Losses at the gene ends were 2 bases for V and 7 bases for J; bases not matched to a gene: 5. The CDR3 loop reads CASSPRTGENEQFF. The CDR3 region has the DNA TGTGCCAGCTCACCAAGAACAGGGGAGAATGAGCAGTTCTTC.

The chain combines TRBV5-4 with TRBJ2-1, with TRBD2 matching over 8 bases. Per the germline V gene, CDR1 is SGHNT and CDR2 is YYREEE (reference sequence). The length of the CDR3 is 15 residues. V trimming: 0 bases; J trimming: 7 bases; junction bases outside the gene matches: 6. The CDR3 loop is CASSLDGRAGNEQFF. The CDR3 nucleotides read TGTGCCAGCAGCTTGGACGGGAGGGCCGGTAATGAGCAGTTCTTC.

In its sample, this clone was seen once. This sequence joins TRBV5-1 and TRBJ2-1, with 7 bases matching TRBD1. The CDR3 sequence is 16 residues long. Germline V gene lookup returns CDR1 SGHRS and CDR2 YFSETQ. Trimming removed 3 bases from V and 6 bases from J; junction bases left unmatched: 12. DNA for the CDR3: TGCGCCAGCAGCTGGCCAACAGGGGTCGATTTCAATGAGCAGTTCTTC. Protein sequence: CASSWPTGVDFNEQFF. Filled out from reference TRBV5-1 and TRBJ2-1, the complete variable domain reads KAGVTQTPRYLIKTRGQQVTLSCSPISGHRSVSWYQQTPGQGLQFLFEYFSETQRNKGNFPGRFSGRQFSNSRSEMNVSTLELGDSALYLCASSWPTGVDFNEQFFGPGTRLTVL.

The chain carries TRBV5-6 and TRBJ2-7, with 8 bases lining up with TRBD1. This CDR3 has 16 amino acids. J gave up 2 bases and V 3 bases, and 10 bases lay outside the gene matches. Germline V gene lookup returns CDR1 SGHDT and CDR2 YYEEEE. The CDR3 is CASSSAPQGVAYEQYF. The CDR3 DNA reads TGTGCCAGCAGCTCCGCCCCACAGGGGGTTGCCTACGAGCAGTACTTC.

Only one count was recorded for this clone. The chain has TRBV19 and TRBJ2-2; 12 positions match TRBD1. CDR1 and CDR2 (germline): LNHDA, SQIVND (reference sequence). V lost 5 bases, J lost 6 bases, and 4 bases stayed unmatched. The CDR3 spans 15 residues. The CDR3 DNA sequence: TGTGCCAGTAGTGCGGGACAGGGGGCAGCCGGGGAGCTGTTTTTT. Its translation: CASSAGQGAAGELFF.

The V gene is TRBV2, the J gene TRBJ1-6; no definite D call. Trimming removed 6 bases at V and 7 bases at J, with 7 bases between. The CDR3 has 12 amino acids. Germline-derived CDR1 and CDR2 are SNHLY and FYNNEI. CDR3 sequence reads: CASRTGNSPLHF. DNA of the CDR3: TGTGCCAGCAGGACGGGAAATTCACCCCTCCACTTT.

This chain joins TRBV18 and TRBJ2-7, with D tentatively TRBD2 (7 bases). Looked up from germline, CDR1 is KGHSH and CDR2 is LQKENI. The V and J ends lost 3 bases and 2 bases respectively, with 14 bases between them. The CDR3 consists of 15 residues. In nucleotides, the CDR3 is TGTGCCAGCTCACCGGGCAGGGGAGGGACCTACGAGCAGTACTTC. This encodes CASSPGRGGTYEQYF.

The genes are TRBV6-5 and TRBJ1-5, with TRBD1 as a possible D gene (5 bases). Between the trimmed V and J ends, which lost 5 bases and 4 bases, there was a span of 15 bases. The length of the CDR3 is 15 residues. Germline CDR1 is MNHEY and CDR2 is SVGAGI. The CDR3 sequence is CASSPGGRANQPQHF. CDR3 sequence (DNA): TGTGCCAGCAGTCCCGGGGGGAGGGCTAATCAGCCCCAGCATTTT.

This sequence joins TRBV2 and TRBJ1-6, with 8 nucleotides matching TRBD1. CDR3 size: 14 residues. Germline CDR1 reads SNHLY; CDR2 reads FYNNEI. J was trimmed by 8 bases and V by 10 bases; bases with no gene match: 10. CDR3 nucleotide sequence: TGTGCCACCAAGACTACAGGGGGGGATTCACCCCTCCACTTT. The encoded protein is CATKTTGGDSPLHF.

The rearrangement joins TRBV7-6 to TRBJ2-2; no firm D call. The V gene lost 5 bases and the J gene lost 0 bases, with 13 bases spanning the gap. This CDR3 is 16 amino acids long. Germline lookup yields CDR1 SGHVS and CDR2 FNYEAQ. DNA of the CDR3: TGTGCCAGCAGCACTCAGGCAGGCTCGAACACCGGGGAGCTGTTTTTT. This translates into CASSTQAGSNTGELFF.

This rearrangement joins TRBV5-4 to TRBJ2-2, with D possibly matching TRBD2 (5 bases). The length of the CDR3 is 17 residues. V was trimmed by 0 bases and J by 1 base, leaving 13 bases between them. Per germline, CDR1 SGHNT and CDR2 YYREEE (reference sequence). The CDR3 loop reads CASSLGFGEMNTGELFF. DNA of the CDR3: TGTGCCAGCAGCTTGGGATTTGGGGAGATGAACACCGGGGAGCTGTTTTTT.

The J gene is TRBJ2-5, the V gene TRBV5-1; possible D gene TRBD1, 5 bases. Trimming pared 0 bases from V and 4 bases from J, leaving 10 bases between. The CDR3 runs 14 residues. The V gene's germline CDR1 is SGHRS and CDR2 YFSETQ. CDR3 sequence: CASSLAGIGETQYF. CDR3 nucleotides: TGCGCCAGCAGCTTGGCAGGGATTGGAGAGACCCAGTACTTC.

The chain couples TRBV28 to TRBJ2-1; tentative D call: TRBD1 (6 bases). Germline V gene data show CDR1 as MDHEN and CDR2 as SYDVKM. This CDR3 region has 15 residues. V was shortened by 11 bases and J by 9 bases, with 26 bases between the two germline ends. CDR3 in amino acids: CAGARSLQGNGEQFF. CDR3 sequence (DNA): TGTGCCGGAGCCCGCTCCCTGCAGGGGAACGGTGAGCAGTTCTTC.

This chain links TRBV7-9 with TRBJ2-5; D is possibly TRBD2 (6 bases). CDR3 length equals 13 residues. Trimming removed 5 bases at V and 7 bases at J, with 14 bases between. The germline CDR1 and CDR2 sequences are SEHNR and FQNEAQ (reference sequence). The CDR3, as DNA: TGTGCCAGCAGCCGCGGGGATAGCGGGACCCAGTACTTC. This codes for CASSRGDSGTQYF.

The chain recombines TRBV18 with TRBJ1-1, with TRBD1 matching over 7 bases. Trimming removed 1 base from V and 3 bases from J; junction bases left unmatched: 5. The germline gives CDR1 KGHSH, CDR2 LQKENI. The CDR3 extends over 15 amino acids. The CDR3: CASSPQGALDTEAFF. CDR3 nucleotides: TGTGCCAGCTCACCACAGGGGGCGCTGGACACTGAAGCTTTCTTT.

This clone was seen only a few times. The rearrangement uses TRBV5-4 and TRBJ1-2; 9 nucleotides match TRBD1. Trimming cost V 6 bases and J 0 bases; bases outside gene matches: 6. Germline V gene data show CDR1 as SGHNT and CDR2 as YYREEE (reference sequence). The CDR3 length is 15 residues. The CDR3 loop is CASNHRGQTNYGYTF. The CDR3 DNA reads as TGTGCCAGCAATCACAGGGGGCAGACTAACTATGGCTACACCTTC.